These 8 T cell receptor beta chains were sequenced from one sample in a study of blood T cells in healthy people across ages. It was with a sample-barcoded 5' primer and a J-beta primer mix that a second PCR of roughly 6 to 12 cycles was run. From the 5' RACE reads, TCRdb called clonotypes with MiXCR, one entry per CDR3 protein. This table has roughly 1.4 million distinct CDR3 sequences, approximately 63% appearing once. The specimen sequenced was blood. Receptors were obtained from a man aged 18-30 years in good health.

This chain uses TRBV29-1 with TRBJ2-3; TRBD1 aligns across 7 bases. The CDR3 has 12 residues. Trimming cost V 7 bases and J 1 base; bases outside gene matches: 2. Germline assignment: CDR1 SQVTM and CDR2 ANQGSEA. CDR3 sequence: CSAGQRTDTQYF. The CDR3 DNA reads as TGCAGCGCGGGACAGCGCACAGATACGCAGTATTTT.

The V call is TRBV27, the J call TRBJ2-3, with a possible D match to TRBD1 (5 bases). Germline V gene sequence: CDR1 MNHEY, CDR2 SMNVEV (reference sequence). V was pared by 1 base and J by 1 base, with 9 bases between. The CDR3 contains 15 residues. The CDR3 DNA reads TGTGCCAGCAGTTTATGGTCCAGGGGCACAGATACGCAGTATTTT. Encoded protein: CASSLWSRGTDTQYF.

This clonotype showed up just a few times. V is TRBV29-1 and J is TRBJ1-2, with D perhaps TRBD1 (5 bases). Germline-derived CDR1 and CDR2 are SQVTM and ANQGSEA. Trimming stripped 3 bases from V and 4 bases from J, with 15 bases between. The CDR3 runs to 14 residues. This CDR3 is CSVDSGDGAYGYTF. As DNA, the CDR3 is TGCAGCGTTGATAGTGGGGACGGGGCCTATGGCTACACCTTC.

This clonotype was picked up a small number of times. This may arise from a read error, as a much more abundant clone is one base away. V usage is TRBV2 and J usage is TRBJ2-1; 10 positions agree with TRBD1. CDR1 SNHLY and CDR2 FYNNEI come from the germline V gene. Trimming removed 7 bases from V and 4 bases from J; junction bases left unmatched: 4. This CDR3 is built from 14 residues. The CDR3 DNA sequence: TGTGCCAGCACCCGGGACAGGGGTTACAATGAGCAGTTCTTC. As protein: CASTRDRGYNEQFF.

This chain uses TRBV4-1 with TRBJ2-1; 11 nucleotides line up with TRBD1. Losses at the gene ends were 1 base for V and 7 bases for J; bases not matched to a gene: 3. The CDR3 runs 15 residues. The V gene's germline CDR1 is MGHRA and CDR2 YSYEKL. The CDR3 is CASSQVRDRGNEQFF. In nucleotides, the CDR3 is TGCGCCAGCAGCCAAGTCCGGGACAGGGGGAATGAGCAGTTCTTC.

The V gene is TRBV29-1, the J gene TRBJ2-3; TRBD2 agrees at 10 bases. Germline V CDR1 and CDR2: SQVTM, ANQGSEA. The CDR3 runs to 13 residues. V shed 4 bases and J 5 bases; nucleotides not matched to a gene: 3. CDR3 region: CSVAVAGGDTQYF. The CDR3 DNA is TGCAGCGTTGCGGTAGCGGGAGGAGATACGCAGTATTTT.

This clonotype was seen more than once but under ten times. CDR3 residues: CASNTGGETQYF. CDR3 nucleotides: TGTGCCAGTAACACAGGGGGAGAGACCCAGTACTTC. J is TRBJ2-5 and V is TRBV28; 8 positions match TRBD1. This CDR3 has 12 amino acids. The junction had 4 bases not matched to a gene; V was cut back by 9 bases and J by 4 bases. The germline V gene encodes CDR1 MDHEN and CDR2 SYDVKM.

The chain is built from TRBV5-4 and TRBJ2-7, with D unresolved. V lost 4 bases and J lost 3, with 14 bases in between. Germline V CDR1 and CDR2: SGHNT, YYREEE (reference sequence). This CDR3 comprises 14 residues. The CDR3 bases are TGTGCCAGCAGCAACCCGGACGGCCGCTACGAGCAGTACTTC. Residues: CASSNPDGRYEQYF.